This is a list of T cell receptor beta chains from one sample in a study of blood T cell repertoires in COVID-19. Sequencing used immunoSEQ multiplex PCR; TCRdb keeps in-frame clones, though not all of them. The table shows 100,000 to 150,000 clones, with roughly four fifths occurring only once. Sequencing was performed on peripheral blood. The receptor set was obtained from a man aged 60-69 years with acute or convalescent COVID-19. Both conserved end residues are part of each CDR3. The order of the fields is D gene, clone size, V gene, J gene, CDR3 protein, CDR3 DNA. The D gene is left open where the match is weak. The listing skips clone size in some rows; elsewhere it reads once, few, many or a size class.

>TRBD2|once|TRBV5-4|TRBJ2-7
CASSVLAGLAGGEQYF
TGTGCCAGCAGCGTCCTAGCCGGCCTGGCGGGAGGGGAGCAGTACTTC
>TRBD1|.|TRBV9|TRBJ1-2
CASSVDWTGALYGYTF
TGTGCCAGCAGCGTAGATTGGACAGGGGCCCTTTATGGCTACACCTTC
>TRBD1|few|TRBV7-8|TRBJ1-1
CASSRTGVYTEAFF
TGTGCCAGCAGCAGAACAGGGGTATACACTGAAGCTTTCTTT
>TRBD1|few|TRBV5-1|TRBJ1-6
CASSFAGGQGGYNSPLHF
TGCGCCAGCAGCTTCGCCGGGGGACAGGGCGGGTATAATTCACCCCTCCACTTT
>TRBD1|.|TRBV3-1/TRBV3-2|TRBJ1-5
CASSQGGQGHQPQHF
TGTGCCAGCAGCCAAGGTGGACAGGGCCATCAGCCCCAGCATTTT
>TRBD1|.|TRBV6-2/TRBV6-3|TRBJ1-1
CASSYPRQGRKSEAFF
TGTGCCAGCAGTTACCCGAGACAGGGTAGGAAGTCTGAAGCTTTCTTT
>.|once|TRBV21-1|TRBJ1-5
CASSLQDNQPQHF
TGTGCCAGCAGCTTGCAGGACAATCAGCCCCAGCATTTT
>TRBD2|.|TRBV3-1/TRBV3-2|TRBJ2-1
CASSLRAGLPYNEQFF
TGTGCCAGCAGCTTGCGAGCGGGACTTCCCTACAATGAGCAGTTCTTC
>TRBD1|.|TRBV5-1|TRBJ2-3
CASSTTGFPDTQYF
TGCGCCAGCAGCACGACAGGGTTTCCAGATACGCAGTATTTT
>TRBD1|few|TRBV9|TRBJ1-6
CASSFHRTGGSPLHF
TGTGCCAGCAGCTTTCATCGGACAGGGGGTTCACCCCTCCACTTT
>.|.|TRBV7-3|TRBJ2-7
CASSVTRGSHEQYF
TGTGCCAGCAGCGTTACTCGGGGAAGCCACGAGCAGTACTTC
>.|once|TRBV5-1|TRBJ1-3
CASTEGDHSGNTIYF
TGCGCCAGCACCGAGGGGGACCACTCTGGAAACACCATATATTTT
>.|.|TRBV10-3|TRBJ1-2
CAISDQRESNYGYTF
TGTGCCATCAGTGATCAAAGGGAGTCTAACTATGGCTACACCTTC
>.|.|TRBV7-2|TRBJ1-6
CASSEIRVSYNSPLHF
TGTGCCAGCAGCGAGATTCGGGTGTCCTATAATTCACCCCTCCACTTT
>TRBD1|.|TRBV5-1|TRBJ2-7
CASSTTGQAGEQYF
TGCGCCAGCAGCACCACCGGACAGGCAGGGGAGCAGTACTTC
>TRBD1|few|TRBV5-1|TRBJ1-1
CASSLGPGQGTPGAFF
TGCGCCAGCAGCTTGGGTCCGGGACAGGGGACCCCCGGCGCTTTCTTT
>TRBD1|.|TRBV5-6|TRBJ2-1
CASIGQGIWNEQFF
TGTGCCAGCATAGGACAGGGGATATGGAATGAGCAGTTCTTC
>TRBD2|.|TRBV5-1|TRBJ2-1
CASSQNLAGAQNEQFF
TGCGCCAGCAGCCAAAACCTAGCGGGAGCCCAGAATGAGCAGTTCTTC
>.|once|TRBV18|TRBJ2-2
CASSKARGNTGELFF
TGTGCCAGCTCAAAAGCTAGAGGGAACACCGGGGAGCTGTTTTTT
>TRBD1|.|TRBV3-1/TRBV3-2|TRBJ1-2
CASSQVRGQGASGYGYTF
TGTGCCAGCAGCCAAGTCCGGGGACAGGGGGCGTCTGGCTATGGCTACACCTTC
>.|once|TRBV7-6|TRBJ1-2
CASSLGGQNYGYTF
TGTGCCAGCAGCTTAGGGGGACAAAACTATGGCTACACCTTC
>TRBD1|.|TRBV6-5|TRBJ1-4
CASMRDRGEKLFF
TGTGCCAGCATGCGGGACAGGGGAGAAAAACTGTTTTTT
>TRBD1|once|TRBV9|TRBJ1-1
CASSAFVGQGVTEAFF
TGTGCCAGCAGCGCGTTCGTGGGGCAGGGGGTCACTGAAGCTTTCTTT
>TRBD2|.|TRBV24-1|TRBJ2-1
CATSVSRGGVSVEQFF
TGTGCCACCAGTGTCTCGCGGGGGGGGGTTAGCGTAGAGCAGTTCTTC
>.|.|TRBV7-9|TRBJ1-1
CASSSRVSLNTEAFF
TGTGCCAGCAGCTCCCGCGTATCTTTGAACACTGAAGCTTTCTTT
>.|.|TRBV6-6|TRBJ2-3
CASTKAGTDTQYF
TGTGCCAGCACTAAAGCGGGCACAGATACGCAGTATTTT
>TRBD1|.|TRBV10-2|TRBJ2-2
CASRAGQGDLAGELFF
TGCGCCAGCAGGGCAGGACAGGGGGATTTGGCAGGGGAGCTGTTTTTT
>.|.|TRBV19|TRBJ2-7
CATRDKTRSYEQYF
TGTGCCACTCGGGACAAGACTCGCTCCTACGAGCAGTACTTC
>TRBD1|once|TRBV11-2|TRBJ2-1
CASSFWGQARDEQFF
TGTGCCAGCAGCTTCTGGGGACAGGCACGGGATGAGCAGTTCTTC
>.|.|TRBV12-3/TRBV12-4|TRBJ1-5
CASSPDQNQPQHF
TGTGCCAGCAGTCCAGATCAAAATCAGCCCCAGCATTTT
>.|.|TRBV24-1|TRBJ2-2
CAIQGQFDTGELFF
TGTGCCATTCAAGGACAGTTCGACACCGGGGAGCTGTTTTTT
>TRBD1|once|TRBV23-1|TRBJ1-1
CASDGDRANTEAFF
TGCGCCAGCGATGGGGACAGGGCGAACACTGAAGCTTTCTTT
>.|.|TRBV18|TRBJ1-1
CASSPRSGQEAFF
TGTGCCAGCTCACCAAGGTCAGGACAGGAAGCTTTCTTT
>.|once|TRBV6-5|TRBJ2-7
CASRQEGPLRAQYF
TGTGCCAGCAGGCAGGAGGGGCCTCTACGAGCGCAGTACTTC
>TRBD1|few|TRBV12-5|TRBJ2-7
CASGPDRVSSYEQYF
TGTGCTAGTGGCCCTGACAGGGTCAGCTCCTACGAGCAGTACTTC
>TRBD2|.|TRBV7-9|TRBJ2-7
CASSLVASGSYEQYF
TGTGCCAGCAGCTTAGTCGCTAGCGGCAGTTACGAGCAGTACTTC
>.|.|TRBV11-2|TRBJ2-7
CASSLDDEQYF
TGTGCCAGCAGCTTAGACGACGAGCAGTACTTC
>TRBD2|.|TRBV5-6|TRBJ2-1
CASSPGTSYNEQFF
TGTGCCAGCAGCCCAGGGACTAGCTACAATGAGCAGTTCTTC
>.|.|TRBV6-5|TRBJ1-1
CASSRGVNTEAFF
TGTGCCAGCAGCCGCGGGGTGAACACTGAAGCTTTCTTT
>.|.|TRBV5-1|TRBJ2-5
CASRLQGRETQYF
TGCGCCAGCAGACTACAGGGAAGGGAGACCCAGTACTTC
>TRBD1|.|TRBV10-3|TRBJ2-7
CAISESGQGAYEQYF
TGTGCCATCAGTGAGTCGGGGCAGGGGGCCTACGAGCAGTACTTC
>TRBD2|.|TRBV7-9|TRBJ2-3
CASSSGSGTSTDTQYF
TGTGCCAGCAGCTCCGGGAGCGGGACTAGCACAGATACGCAGTATTTT
>TRBD2|.|TRBV6-4|TRBJ2-1
CASSVLAGSSYNEQFF
TGTGCCAGCAGTGTTCTAGCGGGGAGCTCCTACAATGAGCAGTTCTTC
>TRBD1|.|TRBV5-6|TRBJ1-1
CASSWDRGITEAFF
TGTGCCAGCAGCTGGGACAGGGGGATCACTGAAGCTTTCTTT
>.|.|TRBV15|TRBJ2-3
CATSRGRTRTDTQYF
TGTGCCACCAGCAGAGGAAGGACACGCACAGATACGCAGTATTTT
>TRBD1|few|TRBV7-3|TRBJ2-1
CASSLITGTGTSYNEQFF
TGTGCCAGCAGCCTTATCACCGGGACAGGGACGTCCTACAATGAGCAGTTCTTC
>TRBD2|.|TRBV4-2|TRBJ2-7
CASSPTSGAYEQYF
TGTGCCAGCAGCCCGACTAGCGGGGCCTACGAGCAGTACTTC
>.|once|TRBV18|TRBJ1-5
CASSPTENSNQPQHF
TGTGCCAGCTCACCTACGGAGAATAGCAATCAGCCCCAGCATTTT
>.|once|TRBV18|TRBJ1-1
CASSPDQDFEAFF
TGTGCCAGCTCACCAGATCAGGACTTTGAAGCTTTCTTT
>.|.|TRBV7-3|TRBJ2-3
CASSWGLHSSTDTQYF
TGTGCCAGCAGCTGGGGACTTCATTCTAGCACAGATACGCAGTATTTT